The clone carrying this T cell receptor (beta chain) came up a few times. What it recognizes is unknown. The data were obtained in a study of T cell repertoires in cytomegalovirus infection. Study-wide context: CMV infection and matching HLA type were both indicated by public TCR beta signatures.

Findings and caveats of the study: HLA-C-restricted CMV clonotypes gave the most frequent clonotype in two of eight donors. People with CMV and the relevant HLA were identified by cumulative public TCR beta family frequency.

The CDR3 totals 12 residues. Germline V lookup: CDR1 MNHEY, CDR2 SVGEGT. Deletions cut 8 bases from V and 3 bases from J, with 11 bases between. TCRdb used MiXCR to reprocess the reads, holding one entry per CDR3 protein. The table includes some 600,000 distinct CDR3 sequences, around 24% detected once. The sample comprised CD8+ T cells from PBMCs. The sequence came from a human donor in good health (CMV status not recorded). Some clones in this sample may be carry-over from other donors' samples. The chain has TRBV6-2 or TRBV6-3 and TRBJ2-7; D is unresolved. CDR3 DNA sequence: TGTGCCAGCGGAGTTGGTGGCTACGAGCAGTACGTC. Translating gives CASGVGGYEQYV.